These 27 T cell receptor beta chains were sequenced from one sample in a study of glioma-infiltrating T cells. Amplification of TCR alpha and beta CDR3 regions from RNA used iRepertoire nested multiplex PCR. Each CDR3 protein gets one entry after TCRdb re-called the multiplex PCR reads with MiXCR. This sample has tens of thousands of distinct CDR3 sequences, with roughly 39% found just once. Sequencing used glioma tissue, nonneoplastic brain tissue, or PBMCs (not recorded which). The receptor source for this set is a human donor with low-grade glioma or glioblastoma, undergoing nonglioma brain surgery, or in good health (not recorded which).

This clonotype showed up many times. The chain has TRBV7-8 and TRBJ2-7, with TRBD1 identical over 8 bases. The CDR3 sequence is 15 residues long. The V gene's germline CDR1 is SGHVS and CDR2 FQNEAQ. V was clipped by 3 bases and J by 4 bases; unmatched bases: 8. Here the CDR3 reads CASSLMGQATYEQYF. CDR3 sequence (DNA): TGTGCCAGCAGCTTGATGGGACAGGCGACATACGAGCAGTACTTC.

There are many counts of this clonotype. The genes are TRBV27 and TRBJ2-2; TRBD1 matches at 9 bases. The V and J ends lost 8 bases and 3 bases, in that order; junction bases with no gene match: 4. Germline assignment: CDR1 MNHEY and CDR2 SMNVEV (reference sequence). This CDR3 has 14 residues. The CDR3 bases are TGTGCCAGCTGGACAGGGGCCTACACCGGGGAGCTGTTTTTT. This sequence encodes CASWTGAYTGELFF.

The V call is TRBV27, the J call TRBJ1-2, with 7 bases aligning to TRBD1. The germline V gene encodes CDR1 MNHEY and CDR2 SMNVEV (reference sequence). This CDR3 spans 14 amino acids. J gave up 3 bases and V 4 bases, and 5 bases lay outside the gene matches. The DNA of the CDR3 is TGTGCCAGCAGTTCCGACAGGGAAGACTATGGCTACACCTTC. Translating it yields CASSSDREDYGYTF.

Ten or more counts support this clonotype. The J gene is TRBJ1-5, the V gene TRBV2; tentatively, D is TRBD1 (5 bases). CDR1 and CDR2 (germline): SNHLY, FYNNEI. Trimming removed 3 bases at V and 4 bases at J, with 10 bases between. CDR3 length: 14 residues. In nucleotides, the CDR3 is TGTGCCAGCAGTGAGAGCGACAGAAATCAGCCCCAGCATTTT. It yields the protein CASSESDRNQPQHF.

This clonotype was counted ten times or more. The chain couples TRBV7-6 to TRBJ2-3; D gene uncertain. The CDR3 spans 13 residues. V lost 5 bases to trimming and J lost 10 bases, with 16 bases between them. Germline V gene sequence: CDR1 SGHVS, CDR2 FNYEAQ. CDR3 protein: CASSPDRPRAQYF. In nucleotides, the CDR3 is TGTGCCAGCAGCCCCGACCGTCCCCGGGCGCAGTATTTT.

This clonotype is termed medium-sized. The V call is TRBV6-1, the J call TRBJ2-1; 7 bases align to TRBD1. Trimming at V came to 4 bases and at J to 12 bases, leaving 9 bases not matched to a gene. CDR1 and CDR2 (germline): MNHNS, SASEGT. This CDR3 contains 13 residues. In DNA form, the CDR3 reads TGTGCCAGCAGTGCCACTAACAGGGGATGGCAGTTCTTC. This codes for CASSATNRGWQFF.

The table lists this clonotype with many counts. Here the CDR3 DNA reads TGTGCCAGCAGCCCCCCCCGGGACAGGGGCTATGGCTACACCTTC. This sequence encodes CASSPPRDRGYGYTF. This rearrangement joins TRBV7-2 to TRBJ1-2, with TRBD1 matching 10 bases. This CDR3 is 15 amino acids long. Germline V CDR1 and CDR2: SGHTA, FQGNSA. V was pared by 5 bases and J by 4 bases, with 7 bases of the junction left unmatched.

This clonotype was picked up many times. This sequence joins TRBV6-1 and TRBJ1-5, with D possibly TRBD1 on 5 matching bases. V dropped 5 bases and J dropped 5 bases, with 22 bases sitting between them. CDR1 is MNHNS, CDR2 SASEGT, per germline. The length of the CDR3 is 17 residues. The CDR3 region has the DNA TGTGCCAGCAGTTATGGGGGGAGTACGCAGTTAGATCAGCCCCAGCATTTT. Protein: CASSYGGSTQLDQPQHF.

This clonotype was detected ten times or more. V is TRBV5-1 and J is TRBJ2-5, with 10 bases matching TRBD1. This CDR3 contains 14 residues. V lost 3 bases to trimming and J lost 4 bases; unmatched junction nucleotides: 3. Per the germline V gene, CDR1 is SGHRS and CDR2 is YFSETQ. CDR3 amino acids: CASSSTGGSETQYF. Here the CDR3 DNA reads TGCGCCAGCAGCTCGACAGGGGGCTCAGAGACCCAGTACTTC.

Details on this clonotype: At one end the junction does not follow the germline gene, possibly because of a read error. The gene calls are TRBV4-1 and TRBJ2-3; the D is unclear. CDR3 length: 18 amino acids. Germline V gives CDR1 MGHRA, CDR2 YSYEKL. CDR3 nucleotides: TGCGCCAGCGGCCAAGGGTTGGGTCACCAAGCACCCACAGATACACAGTATTTT. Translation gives CASGQGLGHQAPTDTQYF.

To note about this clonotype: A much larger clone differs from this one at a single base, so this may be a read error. CDR3 sequence reads: CASSLVDRADEKLFF. The CDR3 coding sequence is TGCGCCAGCAGCTTGGTGGACAGGGCGGATGAAAAACTGTTTTTT. The chain couples TRBV5-1 to TRBJ1-4, with 8 bases that match TRBD1. Germline CDR1 and CDR2: SGHRS and YFSETQ. This CDR3 has 15 residues. J was trimmed by 6 bases and V by 0 bases; bases with no gene match: 4.

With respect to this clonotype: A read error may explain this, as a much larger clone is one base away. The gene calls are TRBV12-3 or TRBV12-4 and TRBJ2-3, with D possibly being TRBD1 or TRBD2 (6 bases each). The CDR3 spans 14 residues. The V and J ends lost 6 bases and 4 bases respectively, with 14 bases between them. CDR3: CASRLSGAADTQYF. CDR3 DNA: TGTGCCAGCAGACTATCGGGGGCGGCAGATACGCAGTATTTT.

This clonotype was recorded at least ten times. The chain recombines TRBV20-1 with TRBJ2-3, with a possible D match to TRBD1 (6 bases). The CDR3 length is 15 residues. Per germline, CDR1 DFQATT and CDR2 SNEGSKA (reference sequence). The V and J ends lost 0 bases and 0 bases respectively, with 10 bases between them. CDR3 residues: CSARDLRGSTDTQYF. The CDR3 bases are TGCAGTGCTAGAGATCTCAGGGGTAGCACAGATACGCAGTATTTT.

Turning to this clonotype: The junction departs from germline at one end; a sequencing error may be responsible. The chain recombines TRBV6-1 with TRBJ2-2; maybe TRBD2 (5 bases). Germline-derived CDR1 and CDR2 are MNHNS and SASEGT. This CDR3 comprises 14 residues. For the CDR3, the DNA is TGTGCCAGCAGTGAATTTGGGAACACCGGGGAGTTGTTTTTT. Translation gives CASSEFGNTGELFF.

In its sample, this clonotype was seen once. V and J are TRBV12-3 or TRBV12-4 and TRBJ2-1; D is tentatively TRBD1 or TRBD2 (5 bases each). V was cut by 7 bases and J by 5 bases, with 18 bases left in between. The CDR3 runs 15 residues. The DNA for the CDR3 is TGTGCCAGCACCTCTTGGGGCGGGCACGACAATGAGCAGTTCTTC. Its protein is CASTSWGGHDNEQFF.

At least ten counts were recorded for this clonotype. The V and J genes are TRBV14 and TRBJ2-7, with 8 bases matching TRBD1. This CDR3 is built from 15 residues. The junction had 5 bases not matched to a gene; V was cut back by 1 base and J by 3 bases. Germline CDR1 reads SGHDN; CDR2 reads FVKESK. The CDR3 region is CASSQAQGAGYEQYF. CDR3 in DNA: TGTGCCAGCAGCCAAGCTCAGGGGGCCGGCTACGAGCAGTACTTC.

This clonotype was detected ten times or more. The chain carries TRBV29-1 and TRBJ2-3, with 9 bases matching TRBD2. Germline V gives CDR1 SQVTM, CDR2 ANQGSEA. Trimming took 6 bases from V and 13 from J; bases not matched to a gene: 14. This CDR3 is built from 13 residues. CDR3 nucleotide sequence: TGCAGCGTAGGTGCCGTTAGCGGGAGTATCGAGTATTTT. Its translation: CSVGAVSGSIEYF.

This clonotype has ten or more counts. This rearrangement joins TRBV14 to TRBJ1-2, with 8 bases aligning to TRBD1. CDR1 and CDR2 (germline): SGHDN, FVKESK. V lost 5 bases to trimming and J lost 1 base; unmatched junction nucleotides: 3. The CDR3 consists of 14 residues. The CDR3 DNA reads TGTGCCAGCAGCTCAGGGGGCCGTAACTATGGCTACACCTTC. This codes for CASSSGGRNYGYTF.

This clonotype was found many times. This CDR3 is CASSRESFNQPQHF. In DNA, the CDR3 is TGTGCCAGCAGTCGTGAGTCCTTCAATCAGCCCCAGCATTTT. The chain carries TRBV28 and TRBJ1-5, with D hard to call. The ends were cut back, 5 bases at V and 3 bases at J, with 11 bases in the middle. Germline V lookup: CDR1 MDHEN, CDR2 SYDVKM. The CDR3 has 14 residues. Full variable domain (remainder filled in from reference TRBV28 and TRBJ1-5): DVKVTQSSRYLVKRTGEKVFLECVQDMDHENMFWYRQDPGLGLRLIYFSYDVKMKEKGDIPEGYSVSREKKERFSLILESASTNQTSMYLCASSRESFNQPQHFGDGTRLSIL.

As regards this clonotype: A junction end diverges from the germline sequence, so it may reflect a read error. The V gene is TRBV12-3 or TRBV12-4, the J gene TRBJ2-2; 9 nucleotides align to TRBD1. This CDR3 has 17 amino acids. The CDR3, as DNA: TGTGCCAGCAGTTCACCCCCCGGACAGGGGTGGACCGGGGGGCTGTTTTTT. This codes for CASSSPPGQGWTGGLFF.

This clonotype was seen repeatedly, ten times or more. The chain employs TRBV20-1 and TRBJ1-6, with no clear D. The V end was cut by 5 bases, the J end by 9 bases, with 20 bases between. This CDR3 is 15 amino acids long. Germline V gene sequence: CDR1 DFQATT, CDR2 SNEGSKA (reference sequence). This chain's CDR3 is CSAPPVKGGSSPLHF. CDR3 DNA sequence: TGCAGTGCTCCCCCAGTGAAGGGTGGTAGTTCACCCCTCCACTTT.

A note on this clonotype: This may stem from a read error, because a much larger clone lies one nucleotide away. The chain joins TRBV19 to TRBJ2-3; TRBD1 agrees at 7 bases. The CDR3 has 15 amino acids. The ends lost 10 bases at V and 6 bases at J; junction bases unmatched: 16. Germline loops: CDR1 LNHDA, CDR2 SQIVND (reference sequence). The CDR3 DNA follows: TGTGCCACCTCCCCGGGACAGCGACCCACGGATACGCAGTATTTT. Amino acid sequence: CATSPGQRPTDTQYF. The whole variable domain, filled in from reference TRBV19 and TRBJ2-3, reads DGGITQSPKYLFRKEGQNVTLSCEQNLNHDAMYWYRQDPGQGLRLIYYSQIVNDFQKGDIAEGYSVSREKKESFPLTVTSAQKNPTAFYLCATSPGQRPTDTQYFGPGTRLTVL.

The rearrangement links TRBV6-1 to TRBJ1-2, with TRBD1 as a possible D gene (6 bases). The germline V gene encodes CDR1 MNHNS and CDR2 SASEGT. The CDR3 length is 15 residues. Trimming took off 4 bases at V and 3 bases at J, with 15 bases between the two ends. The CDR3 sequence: CASSASHRVDYGYTF. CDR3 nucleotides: TGTGCCAGCAGTGCTAGTCACAGGGTAGACTATGGCTACACCTTC.

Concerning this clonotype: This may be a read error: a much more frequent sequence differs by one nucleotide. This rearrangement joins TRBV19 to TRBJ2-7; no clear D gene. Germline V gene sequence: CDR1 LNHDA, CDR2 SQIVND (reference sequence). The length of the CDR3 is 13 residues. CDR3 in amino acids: CASSRDTSHEQYF. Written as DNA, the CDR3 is TGTGCCAGTAGTCGCGACACCTCCCACGAGCAGTACTTC.

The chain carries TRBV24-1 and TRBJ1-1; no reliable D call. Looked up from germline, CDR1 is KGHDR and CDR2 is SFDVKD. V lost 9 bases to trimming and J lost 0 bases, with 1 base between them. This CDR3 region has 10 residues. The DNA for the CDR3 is TGTGCCACCCTGAACACTGAAGCTTTCTTT. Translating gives CATLNTEAFF.

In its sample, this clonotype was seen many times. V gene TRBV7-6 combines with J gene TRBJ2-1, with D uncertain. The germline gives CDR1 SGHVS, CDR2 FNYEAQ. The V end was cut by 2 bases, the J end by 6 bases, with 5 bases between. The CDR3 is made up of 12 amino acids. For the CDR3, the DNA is TGTGCCAGCAGCTTATCAGTCAATGAGCAGTTCTTC. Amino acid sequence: CASSLSVNEQFF.

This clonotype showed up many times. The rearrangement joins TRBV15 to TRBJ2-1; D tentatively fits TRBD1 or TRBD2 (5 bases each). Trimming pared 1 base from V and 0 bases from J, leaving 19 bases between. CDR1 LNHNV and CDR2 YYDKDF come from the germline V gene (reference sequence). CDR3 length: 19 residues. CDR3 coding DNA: TGTGCCACCAGCAGAGCAGGGACCTCCCTCCTCAGCTCCTACAATGAGCAGTTCTTC. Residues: CATSRAGTSLLSSYNEQFF. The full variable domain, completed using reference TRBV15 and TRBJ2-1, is DAMVIQNPRYQVTQFGKPVTLSCSQTLNHNVMYWYQQKSSQAPKLLFHYYDKDFNNEADTPDNFQSRRPNTSFCFLDIRSPGLGDTAMYLCATSRAGTSLLSSYNEQFFGPGTRLTVL.